The 29 T cell receptor beta chains presented below share a single source sample, sequenced in a study of shared clonotypes between healthy human individuals. Only in-frame clones appear in the TCRdb table, and some are missing; sequencing was by immunoSEQ multiplex PCR. The sample yields roughly 2,300,000 clones, 85% to 95% seen once. The sequenced material came from naive CD4+ T cells from PBMCs. Described subset: CD45RA+ positively selected. These receptors were obtained from a man aged 18 to 30 in good health. Some clones in this sample may be carry-over from other donors' samples.

This chain connects TRBV5-3 to TRBJ1-5; 7 bases fit TRBD1. TRBV5-3 is reported as an ORF; its role is uncertain. Trimming cost V 4 bases and J 7 bases; bases outside gene matches: 8. The CDR3 consists of 14 residues. CDR3 loop: CARSTDRDGQPQHF. CDR3 sequence (DNA): TGTGCCAGAAGCACCGACAGGGATGGGCAGCCCCAGCATTTT.

As regards this clone: The same CDR3 can be traced to other DNA sequences in this sample. The chain employs TRBV9 and TRBJ1-2; D remains ambiguous. V lost 2 bases and J lost 3, with 8 bases in between. The CDR3 is made up of 13 amino acids. Germline V CDR1 and CDR2: SGDLS, YYNGEE. In DNA, the CDR3 is TGTGCCAGCAGCGTTGGCACGGACTATGGCTACACCTTC. It specifies CASSVGTDYGYTF.

This rearrangement joins TRBV28 to TRBJ2-1; the match to TRBD1 covers 7 bases. Germline lookup yields CDR1 MDHEN and CDR2 SYDVKM. This CDR3 contains 14 residues. The V and J ends lost 8 bases and 4 bases, in that order; junction bases with no gene match: 8. This CDR3 is CASSNGQAYNEQFF. Here the CDR3 DNA reads TGTGCCAGCTCAAACGGACAGGCTTACAATGAGCAGTTCTTC.

The chain uses TRBV11-1 and TRBJ2-5, with TRBD1 as a possible D gene (6 bases). V gave up 6 bases and J gave up 7 bases, with 15 bases separating them. The CDR3 totals 13 residues. Germline CDR1 reads SGHAT; CDR2 reads FQDESV (reference sequence). The CDR3 sequence is CASRPGVRGTQYF. As DNA, the CDR3 is TGTGCCAGCAGACCAGGGGTCAGAGGGACCCAGTACTTC.

This clone was observed once. The J gene is TRBJ2-1, the V gene TRBV9, with 10 positions matching TRBD1. V shed 4 bases and J 10 bases; nucleotides not matched to a gene: 11. This CDR3 is built from 15 residues. Germline CDR1 and CDR2: SGDLS and YYNGEE. The CDR3 nucleotides are TGTGCCAGCAGCTCAGCTCCGGGACAGGGGTTAGAGCAGTTCTTC. It encodes CASSSAPGQGLEQFF.

J is TRBJ2-3 and V is TRBV5-4; 11 bases are a match to TRBD2. Germline V gives CDR1 SGHNT, CDR2 YYREEE (reference sequence). The CDR3 is 17 amino acids. V lost 1 base, J lost 3 bases, and 7 bases stayed unmatched. The CDR3 DNA is TGTGCCAGCAGCTTGTATCTAGCGGGAGGAATAACAGATACGCAGTATTTT. Translation gives CASSLYLAGGITDTQYF.

The CDR3 sequence: CASSLGMSGTGELFF. CDR3 sequence (DNA): TGTGCCAGCAGCCTTGGTATGTCGGGCACCGGGGAGCTGTTTTTT. The rearrangement joins TRBV6-5 to TRBJ2-2; D is undetermined. This CDR3 contains 15 residues. In germline, CDR1 is MNHEY, CDR2 SVGAGI. V lost 6 bases and J 4 bases, leaving 15 bases between the germline ends.

The chain couples TRBV10-3 to TRBJ2-7, with D perhaps TRBD1 (5 bases). The CDR3 is 14 amino acids. Per the germline V gene, CDR1 is ENHRY and CDR2 is SYGVKD. Trimming shortened V by 0 bases and J by 9 bases, and 15 bases separated the two germline ends. The chain's CDR3 is CAISESGAATMQYF. The DNA for the CDR3 is TGTGCCATCAGTGAGTCAGGGGCCGCTACCATGCAGTACTTC.

A remark on this clone: The identical CDR3 is also encoded by other nucleotide sequences in the sample. The chain links TRBV6-5 to TRBJ1-4; the match to TRBD1 covers 8 bases. CDR1 is MNHEY, CDR2 SVGAGI, per germline. The CDR3 sequence is 14 residues long. After removal of 6 bases from V and 8 bases from J, the junction contained 8 bases not matched to a gene. The CDR3 spells CASSPQGAGEKLFF. CDR3 sequence (DNA): TGTGCCAGCAGCCCCCAGGGGGCCGGGGAAAAACTGTTTTTT.

Note on this clone: The same CDR3 is also encoded by other DNA sequences in this sample. The gene calls are TRBV18 and TRBJ2-5; perhaps TRBD2 as D (6 bases). V was shortened by 6 bases and J by 3 bases, with 11 bases between the two germline ends. The CDR3 spans 13 residues. CDR1 is KGHSH, CDR2 LQKENI, per germline. The CDR3 protein is CASSRGTEETQYF. The CDR3 DNA follows: TGTGCCAGCTCGCGCGGGACGGAAGAGACCCAGTACTTC. Full variable domain (missing parts from reference TRBV18 and TRBJ2-5): NAGVMQNPRHLVRRRGQEARLRCSPMKGHSHVYWYRQLPEEGLKFMVYLQKENIIDESGMPKERFSAEFPKEGPSILRIQQVVRGDSAAYFCASSRGTEETQYFGPGTRLLVL.

The gene calls are TRBV5-1 and TRBJ2-5; TRBD2 matches at 10 bases. CDR3 length equals 15 residues. Trimming removed 3 bases from V and 3 bases from J; junction bases left unmatched: 5. Germline values: CDR1 SGHRS, CDR2 YFSETQ. CDR3 sequence: CASSSFLAGEETQYF. For the CDR3, the DNA is TGCGCCAGCAGCTCATTCCTAGCGGGGGAAGAGACCCAGTACTTC. The full variable domain, completed using reference TRBV5-1 and TRBJ2-5, is KAGVTQTPRYLIKTRGQQVTLSCSPISGHRSVSWYQQTPGQGLQFLFEYFSETQRNKGNFPGRFSGRQFSNSRSEMNVSTLELGDSALYLCASSSFLAGEETQYFGPGTRLLVL.

This clone was observed a single time. The sample contains more than one DNA sequence encoding this CDR3. The chain is built from TRBV5-5 and TRBJ2-5; D is unclear. Trimming took 0 bases from V and 2 from J, leaving 2 bases between them. This CDR3 has 12 amino acids. The germline gives CDR1 SGHKS, CDR2 YYEKEE (reference sequence). This CDR3 is CASSLVQETQYF. CDR3 DNA: TGTGCCAGCAGCTTGGTGCAAGAGACCCAGTACTTC.

The V gene is TRBV7-4, the J gene TRBJ1-1; a possible D gene is TRBD1 (6 bases). The V gene's germline CDR1 is SGHVT and CDR2 SQSDAQ. Trimming left V 2 bases short and J 1 base short, with 20 bases between. The CDR3 contains 18 residues. The CDR3 DNA sequence: TGTGCCAGCAGCTTACTCCCGGGACACCGAAAGAAGAACACTGAAGCTTTCTTT. Protein product: CASSLLPGHRKKNTEAFF.

This rearrangement joins TRBV11-1 to TRBJ2-2; 9 positions agree with TRBD2. The CDR3 has 15 residues. CDR1 and CDR2 (germline): SGHAT, FQDESV (reference sequence). Trimming took 3 bases from V and 6 from J; bases not matched to a gene: 5. The CDR3 here is CASSFPAGGPGELFF. CDR3 coding DNA: TGTGCCAGCAGCTTCCCGGCGGGAGGGCCCGGGGAGCTGTTTTTT. Combining the CDR3 with reference TRBV11-1 and TRBJ2-2 gives the whole variable domain EAEVAQSPRYKITEKSQAVAFWCDPISGHATLYWYRQILGQGPELLVQFQDESVVDDSQLPKDRFSAERLKGVDSTLKIQPAELGDSAMYLCASSFPAGGPGELFFGEGSRLTVL.

V and J are TRBV6-4 and TRBJ2-1; no clear D. V lost 3 bases and J 7 bases, leaving 7 bases between the germline ends. The CDR3 is 12 amino acids. The germline V gene has CDR1 MRHNA and CDR2 SNTAGT. The CDR3 protein is CASSELQNEQFF. The CDR3 DNA reads as TGTGCCAGCAGTGAACTGCAGAATGAGCAGTTCTTC.

This clone was seen a single time. The gene calls are TRBV2 and TRBJ1-4; the match to TRBD1 covers 7 bases. CDR1 and CDR2 from the germline V gene are SNHLY and FYNNEI. With V trimmed by 7 bases and J by 6 bases, 8 bases remained unmatched. The CDR3 is 14 residues long. CDR3 bases: TGTGCCAGCAATCCCCAGGGGGGTTATGAAAAACTGTTTTTT. This sequence encodes CASNPQGGYEKLFF.

This clone appeared a few times. The V call is TRBV9, the J call TRBJ1-1; D is unclear. Germline CDR1 reads SGDLS; CDR2 reads YYNGEE. Trimming took off 5 bases at V and 7 bases at J, with 9 bases between the two ends. The CDR3 sequence is 11 residues long. The CDR3 reads CASSPGIEAFF. CDR3 coding DNA: TGTGCCAGCAGTCCCGGGATTGAAGCTTTCTTT.

The chain combines TRBV5-1 with TRBJ2-7, with a possible D match to TRBD1 (6 bases). Germline CDR1 and CDR2: SGHRS and YFSETQ. The CDR3 is 14 residues long. Trimming took 0 bases from V and 3 from J, leaving 10 bases between them. The CDR3 region is CASSLASRGYEQYF. The DNA of the CDR3 is TGCGCCAGCAGCTTGGCCTCCAGGGGCTACGAGCAGTACTTC.

This chain joins TRBV5-1 and TRBJ1-1; D might be TRBD1 (5 bases). Germline V gene data show CDR1 as SGHRS and CDR2 as YFSETQ. The CDR3 length is 16 residues. Trimming left V 3 bases short and J 6 bases short, with 21 bases between. CDR3 sequence: CASSWGVSRRSSEAFF. The CDR3 DNA sequence: TGCGCCAGCAGCTGGGGGGTCAGCAGGCGAAGCTCTGAAGCTTTCTTT.

The chain carries TRBV5-1 and TRBJ2-1; 9 bases fit TRBD1. Germline CDR1 reads SGHRS; CDR2 reads YFSETQ. CDR3 length: 15 amino acids. The V gene end was trimmed by 1 base and the J gene end by 8 bases; junction bases not matched to a gene: 7. The CDR3 DNA follows: TGCGCCAGCAGCTTGTACGGACAGGGGATCGATGAGCAGTTCTTC. It encodes CASSLYGQGIDEQFF.

V usage is TRBV7-9 and J usage is TRBJ1-2, with D perhaps matching TRBD1 (6 bases). There are 14 residues in the CDR3. Germline V gene sequence: CDR1 SEHNR, CDR2 FQNEAQ (reference sequence). V shed 5 bases and J shed 1 base, with 11 bases lying between them. The CDR3 here is CASSPRTVNYGYTF. The CDR3 region has the DNA TGTGCCAGCAGCCCCCGGACAGTTAACTATGGCTACACCTTC. Based on the CDR3 plus reference TRBV7-9 and TRBJ1-2, the full variable domain is DTGVSQNPRHKITKRGQNVTFRCDPISEHNRLYWYRQTLGQGPEFLTYFQNEAQLEKSRLLSDRFSAERPKGSFSTLEIQRTEQGDSAMYLCASSPRTVNYGYTFGSGTRLTVV.

This clone has a handful of counts. V gene TRBV2 combines with J gene TRBJ1-2; D not certain. The CDR3 runs 14 residues. Germline V lookup: CDR1 SNHLY, CDR2 FYNNEI. Trimming pared 3 bases from V and 3 bases from J, leaving 11 bases between. CDR3 nucleotides: TGTGCCAGCAGTGAGATTCGGGCCGACTATGGCTACACCTTC. Amino acid sequence: CASSEIRADYGYTF.

CDR3 region: CASSIATSGNNEQFF. The CDR3 DNA follows: TGTGCCAGTAGTATAGCGACTAGCGGTAACAATGAGCAGTTCTTC. The J gene is TRBJ2-1, the V gene TRBV19; 9 bases match TRBD2. Germline V gene sequence: CDR1 LNHDA, CDR2 SQIVND (reference sequence). The CDR3 has 15 residues. V was pared by 1 base and J by 5 bases, with 3 bases of the junction left unmatched.

The chain employs TRBV29-1 and TRBJ2-7, with a possible D match to TRBD2 (6 bases). CDR3 size: 13 residues. Trimming cost V 7 bases and J 6 bases, with 19 bases left between them. Looked up from germline, CDR1 is SQVTM and CDR2 is ANQGSEA. In DNA, the CDR3 is TGCAGCGCACACAACGGGAGAGCGGGCGAGCAGTACTTC. Amino acid sequence: CSAHNGRAGEQYF.

The V gene is TRBV15, the J gene TRBJ2-2; D is possibly TRBD2 (5 bases). Trimming left V 1 base short and J 0 bases short, with 12 bases between. Germline CDR1 reads LNHNV; CDR2 reads YYDKDF (reference sequence). This CDR3 comprises 17 residues. In nucleotides, the CDR3 is TGTGCCACCAGCAGAGGGGAGTACGGTTCGAACACCGGGGAGCTGTTTTTT. This codes for CATSRGEYGSNTGELFF.

This clone turned up a few times. This chain joins TRBV4-1 and TRBJ2-7; 10 bases are a match to TRBD1. The germline V gene has CDR1 MGHRA and CDR2 YSYEKL. Germline trimming cut 3 bases from V and 6 bases from J; bases unmatched to any gene: 5. CDR3 length equals 14 residues. The CDR3 here is CASSHRQGASEQYF. The CDR3 DNA sequence: TGCGCCAGCAGCCATCGACAGGGGGCAAGCGAGCAGTACTTC.

CDR3 nucleotide sequence: TGCGCCAGCAGCCAAGTCCCAGGGACCCATCAGCCCCAGCATTTT. This gives the protein CASSQVPGTHQPQHF. The chain employs TRBV4-3 and TRBJ1-5, with D perhaps matching TRBD1 (5 bases). There are 15 residues in the CDR3. Germline V gives CDR1 LGHNA, CDR2 YSLEER. The V and J ends lost 1 base and 5 bases respectively, with 12 bases between them.

This sequence joins TRBV28 and TRBJ2-7, with a weak D call TRBD2 (6 bases). With 4 bases removed from V and 4 bases from J, the gap between germline ends came to 17 bases. Germline lookup yields CDR1 MDHEN and CDR2 SYDVKM. The CDR3 runs to 15 residues. The CDR3: CASSSQPAGRYEQYF. The CDR3 DNA follows: TGTGCCAGCAGTTCCCAGCCGGCAGGGAGGTACGAGCAGTACTTC. Drawing the rest from reference TRBV28 and TRBJ2-7, the complete variable domain is DVKVTQSSRYLVKRTGEKVFLECVQDMDHENMFWYRQDPGLGLRLIYFSYDVKMKEKGDIPEGYSVSREKKERFSLILESASTNQTSMYLCASSSQPAGRYEQYFGPGTRLTVT.

The chain combines TRBV6-1 with TRBJ1-4; 8 bases are shared with TRBD1. The J segment lost 15 bases and the V segment lost 1 base, leaving 28 bases of the junction unmatched. The germline V gene encodes CDR1 MNHNS and CDR2 SASEGT. This CDR3 is 20 amino acids long. The CDR3 loop is CASSEEDHWNRGIVQRGLFF. CDR3 DNA: TGTGCCAGCAGTGAAGAAGACCATTGGAACAGGGGGATCGTCCAACGGGGTTTGTTTTTT.